This TCR beta chain comes out of a study of neurological immune-mediated disorders. Study findings and constraints: TCR clonal expansion peaked in HTLV-1-associated myelopathy patients and was lowest in multiple sclerosis patients. TCR-beta repertoires seemed private in all groups, with no expanded CDR3 amino acid sequences shared.

This clonotype has at least ten counts. Its specificity is unknown. V dropped 6 bases and J dropped 3 bases, with 8 bases sitting between them. The germline V gene has CDR1 LNHNV and CDR2 YYDKDF (reference sequence). CDR3 size: 12 residues. The output of every sequencing run exceeded 170 million TCR-beta sequences, derived from 15-18 subjects. TCRdb itself ran the 5' RACE reads through MiXCR, one entry per CDR3 protein. The sample carries around 13,000 distinct CDR3 sequences, about 7% recorded once. The sorted libraries were made from over 800,000 CD4+ or CD8+ T cells. Specimen: CD8+ T cells from blood. The sequence derives from a woman aged 40 to 49 in good health. The J gene is TRBJ1-1, the V gene TRBV15; tentatively, D is TRBD1 (5 bases). The CDR3 DNA reads as TGTGCCACCAGTAGGGGTTACACTGAAGCTTTCTTT. Translating gives CATSRGYTEAFF.